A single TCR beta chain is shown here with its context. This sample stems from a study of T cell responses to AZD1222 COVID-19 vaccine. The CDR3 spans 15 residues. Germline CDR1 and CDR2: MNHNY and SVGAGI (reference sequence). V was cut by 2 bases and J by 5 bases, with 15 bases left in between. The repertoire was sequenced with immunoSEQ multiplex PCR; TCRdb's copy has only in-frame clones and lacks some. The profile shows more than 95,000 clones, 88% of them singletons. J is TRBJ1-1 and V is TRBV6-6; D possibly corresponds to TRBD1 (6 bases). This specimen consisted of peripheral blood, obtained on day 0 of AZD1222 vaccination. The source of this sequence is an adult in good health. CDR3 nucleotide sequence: TGTGCCAGCAGTTACGTAACAGGGTTAGGGACTGAAGCTTTCTTT. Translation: CASSYVTGLGTEAFF.